The 15 T cell receptor beta chains presented below share a single source sample, sequenced in a study of CD8 T cells in ankylosing spondylitis. TCRdb re-analysed the 5' RACE reads in MiXCR, keeping a single row per CDR3 protein. The sample has under 150,000 distinct CDR3 sequences, approximately 13% seen once. The sample taken for sequencing was blood, either unsorted or a sorted T cell fraction (not recorded which). Receptors originate from a female donor with ankylosing spondylitis or in good health (not recorded which).

This chain uses TRBV19 with TRBJ2-5, with D possibly matching TRBD1 (5 bases). This CDR3 is built from 13 residues. The V end was cut by 2 bases, the J end by 4 bases, with 8 bases between. From germline, CDR1 is LNHDA and CDR2 SQIVND (reference sequence). CDR3 nucleotides: TGTGCCAGTAGTATATGGGGCGGAGAGACCCAGTACTTC. Translated: CASSIWGGETQYF.

This clonotype came up a few times. The chain links TRBV12-3 or TRBV12-4 to TRBJ2-2, with 9 nucleotides matching TRBD2. V was clipped by 5 bases and J by 7 bases; unmatched bases: 5. The CDR3 sequence is 14 residues long. CDR3 sequence (DNA): TGTGCCAGCAGTCATAGCGGGAGCTTCGGGGAGCTGTTTTTT. Translating it yields CASSHSGSFGELFF.

For this clonotype: Mismatch with germline at one junction end may stem from a read error. The chain has TRBV2 and TRBJ2-3; no definite D call. This CDR3 has 13 amino acids. Germline V gives CDR1 SNHLY, CDR2 FYNNEI. The chain's CDR3 is CVSSTRNADTQYF. CDR3 coding DNA: TGTGTCAGCAGTACCCGAAACGCAGATACGCAGTATTTT.

This clonotype occurred a few times. The chain is built from TRBV5-5 and TRBJ2-3; D uncertain. The germline V and J ends were trimmed by 0 bases and 5 bases, with 7 bases remaining between them. The germline V gene encodes CDR1 SGHKS and CDR2 YYEKEE (reference sequence). The CDR3 length is 13 residues. CDR3 nucleotide sequence: TGTGCCAGCAGCTTGGTTATCTTAGATACGCAGTATTTT. Protein product: CASSLVILDTQYF.

This clonotype was detected many times. The chain carries TRBV5-1 and TRBJ2-7, with D possibly being TRBD1 (6 bases). With 4 bases removed from V and 1 base from J, the gap between germline ends came to 9 bases. CDR1 and CDR2 from the germline V gene are SGHRS and YFSETQ. The CDR3 extends over 13 amino acids. The CDR3 nucleotides are TGCGCCAGCAGCGGAACAGGGTCCTACGAGCAGTACTTC. Translation gives CASSGTGSYEQYF.

This clonotype came up a few times. V usage is TRBV5-6 and J usage is TRBJ1-1; D possibly corresponds to TRBD1 (5 bases). Germline loops: CDR1 SGHDT, CDR2 YYEEEE. V was pared by 4 bases and J by 6 bases, with 16 bases between. The CDR3 has 14 amino acids. CDR3 amino acids: CASSGRTGRPEAFF. Written as DNA, the CDR3 is TGTGCCAGCAGCGGGAGGACGGGGCGGCCTGAAGCTTTCTTT.

This clonotype was picked up many times. The chain uses TRBV7-2 and TRBJ2-3; 11 bases map to TRBD2. V lost 5 bases, J lost 8 bases, and 9 bases stayed unmatched. The CDR3 is 15 residues long. CDR1 and CDR2 (germline): SGHTA, FQGNSA. Written as DNA, the CDR3 is TGTGCCAGCAGCCCAAACCTAGCGGGGGGAGGTACGCAGTATTTT. Its translation: CASSPNLAGGGTQYF.

This clonotype was observed at least ten times. Written as DNA, the CDR3 is TGTGCCAGCAGCTCGGGGTACGGGGACGCCGGGGAGCTGTTTTTT. As protein: CASSSGYGDAGELFF. V usage is TRBV28 and J usage is TRBJ2-2; D tentatively reads TRBD1 or TRBD2 (5 bases each). This CDR3 contains 15 residues. CDR1 is MDHEN, CDR2 SYDVKM, per germline. The V end was cut by 6 bases, the J end by 6 bases, with 17 bases between. The variable domain in full, with the rest retrieved from reference TRBV28 and TRBJ2-2, is DVKVTQSSRYLVKRTGEKVFLECVQDMDHENMFWYRQDPGLGLRLIYFSYDVKMKEKGDIPEGYSVSREKKERFSLILESASTNQTSMYLCASSSGYGDAGELFFGEGSRLTVL.

This clonotype was observed a handful of times. The chain uses TRBV11-1 and TRBJ1-5; TRBD1 agrees at 7 bases. Germline V gene sequence: CDR1 SGHAT, CDR2 FQDESV (reference sequence). CDR3 length: 12 amino acids. V shed 1 base and J 12 bases; nucleotides not matched to a gene: 3. The CDR3 DNA reads as TGTGCCAGCAGCTTAGACGGGACAGTCCAGCATTTT. Protein sequence: CASSLDGTVQHF.

This clonotype came up a few times. The chain has TRBV12-3 or TRBV12-4 and TRBJ2-5; tentative D call: TRBD1 (5 bases). The germline V and J ends were trimmed by 6 bases and 2 bases, with 13 bases remaining between them. The CDR3 sequence is 14 residues long. The CDR3 DNA reads as TGTGCCAGCAGCCGAGGACAACTTCAAGAGACCCAGTACTTC. It codes for CASSRGQLQETQYF.

This clonotype was counted between two and nine times. The V and J genes are TRBV5-6 and TRBJ2-5; D might be TRBD1 (6 bases). V lost 5 bases and J 2 bases, leaving 13 bases between the germline ends. Looked up from germline, CDR1 is SGHDT and CDR2 is YYEEEE. The CDR3 spans 14 residues. The CDR3 DNA follows: TGTGCCAGCAGGGCATATGGACAGCAAGAGACCCAGTACTTC. Its protein product is CASRAYGQQETQYF.

V is TRBV5-1 and J is TRBJ2-6; D unresolved. Per the germline V gene, CDR1 is SGHRS and CDR2 is YFSETQ. The CDR3 is made up of 15 amino acids. V shed 4 bases and J shed 2 bases, with 10 bases lying between them. In nucleotides, the CDR3 is TGCGCCAGCAGCCAATCCTTCCCTGGGGCCAACGTCCTGACTTTC. Protein product: CASSQSFPGANVLTF.

At least ten counts were recorded for this clonotype. The chain is built from TRBV10-3 and TRBJ2-7, with 10 bases aligning to TRBD1. This CDR3 has 13 amino acids. The V and J ends lost 5 bases and 6 bases, in that order; junction bases with no gene match: 4. Germline V lookup: CDR1 ENHRY, CDR2 SYGVKD. This CDR3 reads CAISPGQGGEQYF. DNA of the CDR3: TGTGCCATCAGTCCCGGACAGGGGGGCGAGCAGTACTTC.

This clonotype was seen at least ten times. The J gene is TRBJ2-2, the V gene TRBV30; D is unresolved. This CDR3 is built from 11 residues. Trimming took off 5 bases at V and 5 bases at J, with 6 bases between the two ends. Germline V gene data show CDR1 as GTSNPN and CDR2 as SVGIG (reference sequence). CDR3 in DNA: TGTGCCTGGGGAAGGACCGGGGAGCTGTTTTTT. Its protein is CAWGRTGELFF.

Ten or more counts support this clonotype. The rearrangement joins TRBV5-6 to TRBJ2-3, with D hard to call. V was pared by 0 bases and J by 3 bases, with 14 bases between. CDR1 and CDR2 (germline): SGHDT, YYEEEE. There are 16 residues in the CDR3. The CDR3 is CASSLELRLGTDTQYF. In DNA form, the CDR3 reads TGTGCCAGCAGCTTGGAGCTTAGGCTGGGGACAGATACGCAGTATTTT.